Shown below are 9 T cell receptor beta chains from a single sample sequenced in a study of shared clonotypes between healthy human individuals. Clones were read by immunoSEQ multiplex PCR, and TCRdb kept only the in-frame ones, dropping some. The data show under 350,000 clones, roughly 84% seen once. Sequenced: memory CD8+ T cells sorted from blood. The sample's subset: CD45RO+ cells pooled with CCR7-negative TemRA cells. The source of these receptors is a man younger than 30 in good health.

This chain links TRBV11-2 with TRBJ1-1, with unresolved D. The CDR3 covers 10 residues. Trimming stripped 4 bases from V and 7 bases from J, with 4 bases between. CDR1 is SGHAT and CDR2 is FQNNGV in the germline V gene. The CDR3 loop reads CASSYGEAFF. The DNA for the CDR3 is TGTGCCAGCAGCTATGGTGAAGCTTTCTTT.

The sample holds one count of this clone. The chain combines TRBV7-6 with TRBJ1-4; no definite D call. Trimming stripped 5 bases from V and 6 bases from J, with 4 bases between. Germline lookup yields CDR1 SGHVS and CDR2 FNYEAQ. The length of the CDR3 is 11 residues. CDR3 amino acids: CASSLDEKLFF. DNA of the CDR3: TGTGCCAGCAGCCTTGATGAAAAACTGTTTTTT.

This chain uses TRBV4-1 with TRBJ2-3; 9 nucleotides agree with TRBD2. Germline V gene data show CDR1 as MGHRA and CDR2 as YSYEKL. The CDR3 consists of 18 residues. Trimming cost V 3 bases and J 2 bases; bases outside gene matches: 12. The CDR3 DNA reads TGCGCCAGCAGCCATGTCCTAGCGGGACCCTTATACACAGATACGCAGTATTTT. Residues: CASSHVLAGPLYTDTQYF.

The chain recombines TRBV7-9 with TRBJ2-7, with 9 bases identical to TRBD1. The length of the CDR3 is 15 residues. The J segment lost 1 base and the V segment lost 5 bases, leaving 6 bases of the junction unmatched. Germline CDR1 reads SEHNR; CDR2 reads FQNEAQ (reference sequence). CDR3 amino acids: CASSLGQGRSYEQYF. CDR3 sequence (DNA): TGTGCCAGCAGCCTGGGACAGGGTCGGTCCTACGAGCAGTACTTC.

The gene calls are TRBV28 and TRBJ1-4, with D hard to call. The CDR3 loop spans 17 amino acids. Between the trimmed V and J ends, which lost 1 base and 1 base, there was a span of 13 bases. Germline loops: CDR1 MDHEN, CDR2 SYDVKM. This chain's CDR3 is CASSLSRTGKTNEKLFF. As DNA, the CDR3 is TGTGCCAGCAGTTTATCCAGGACCGGAAAAACTAATGAAAAACTGTTTTTT.

The CDR3 loop reads CASSPDRGFTEAFF. The CDR3 nucleotides read TGCGCCAGCAGCCCGGACAGGGGATTCACTGAAGCTTTCTTT. The genes are TRBV5-1 and TRBJ1-1; 9 bases map to TRBD1. This CDR3 spans 14 amino acids. Losses at the gene ends were 4 bases for V and 4 bases for J; bases not matched to a gene: 5. The germline V gene encodes CDR1 SGHRS and CDR2 YFSETQ.

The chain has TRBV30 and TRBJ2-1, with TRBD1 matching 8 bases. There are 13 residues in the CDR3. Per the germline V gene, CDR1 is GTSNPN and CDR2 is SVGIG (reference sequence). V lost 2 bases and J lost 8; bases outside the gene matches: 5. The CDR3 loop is CAWSWTGFDEQFF. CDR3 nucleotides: TGTGCCTGGAGTTGGACAGGGTTCGATGAGCAGTTCTTC.

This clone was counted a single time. CDR3 loop: CASSLLGGRTEAFF. Here the CDR3 DNA reads TGTGCCAGCAGTTTATTGGGGGGCAGGACTGAAGCTTTCTTT. The chain joins TRBV27 to TRBJ1-1; the D gene is possibly TRBD1 (6 bases). Germline CDR1 and CDR2: MNHEY and SMNVEV (reference sequence). The CDR3 runs 14 residues. Trimming stripped 1 base from V and 5 bases from J, with 11 bases between.

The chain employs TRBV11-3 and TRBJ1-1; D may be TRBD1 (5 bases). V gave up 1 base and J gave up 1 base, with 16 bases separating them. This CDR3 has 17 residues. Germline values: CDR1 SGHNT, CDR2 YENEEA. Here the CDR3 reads CASSLVRYGGTNTEAFF. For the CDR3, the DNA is TGTGCCAGCAGCTTAGTCCGATACGGGGGTACGAACACTGAAGCTTTCTTT. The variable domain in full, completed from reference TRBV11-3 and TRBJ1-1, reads EAGVVQSPRYKIIEKKQPVAFWCNPISGHNTLYWYLQNLGQGPELLIRYENEEAVDDSQLPKDRFSAERLKGVDSTLKIQPAELGDSAVYLCASSLVRYGGTNTEAFFGQGTRLTVV.